This TCR beta chain appears in the sequencing data of a study of identical twins. At least ten counts were recorded for this clonotype. Its matching antigen is unknown. Study-level findings and limits: Cord blood beta clonotypes that were abundant carried fewer insertions, and memory repertoires showed no such trend. Surplus twin overlap in beta out-of-frame sequences was less pronounced. These conclusions were based on statistical analysis (cross-sectional, not following the same donors).

Losses at the gene ends were 5 bases for V and 3 bases for J; bases not matched to a gene: 13. The CDR3 has 16 residues. In germline, CDR1 is LNHDA, CDR2 SQIVND (reference sequence). TCRdb re-derived calls from the 5' RACE reads in MiXCR, one entry per CDR3 protein. The sample contains approximately 630,000 distinct CDR3 sequences, under 8.5% of which appear only once. The same specimen was also included in a second study, on yellow fever vaccine responses in identical twins.

The specimen sequenced was PBMCs. The chain joins TRBV19 to TRBJ2-7; 7 positions agree with TRBD1. The origin of this receptor is a young woman in good health. The CDR3 DNA reads as TGTGCCAGTAGTGCCCTGACAGGGAGTATGAACTACGAGCAGTACTTC. Residues: CASSALTGSMNYEQYF. Together with reference TRBV19 and TRBJ2-7, the CDR3 gives the full variable domain: DGGITQSPKYLFRKEGQNVTLSCEQNLNHDAMYWYRQDPGQGLRLIYYSQIVNDFQKGDIAEGYSVSREKKESFPLTVTSAQKNPTAFYLCASSALTGSMNYEQYFGPGTRLTVT.